This is a list of T cell receptor beta chains from one sample in a study of blood T cell repertoires in COVID-19. Only in-frame clones appear in the TCRdb table, and some are missing; sequencing was by immunoSEQ multiplex PCR. The sample has over 100,000 clones, 75% to 90% seen once. The sequenced sample consisted of peripheral blood. These receptors were taken from a human donor in a cohort sampled during active COVID-19. Each CDR3 is given with its conserved first and last residue. D genes are given only for firm matches. The listing skips clone size in some rows; elsewhere it reads once, few, many or a size class.

cdr3_aa cdr3_nt d_call j_call v_call clone_size cdr3_length
CASSLSGGVGGELFF TGTGCCAGCAGCTTAAGCGGGGGAGTTGGCGGGGAGCTGTTTTTT TRBD2 TRBJ2-2 TRBV7-3 NA 15
CASSPPGAEIYNEQFF TGTGCCAGCAGCCCCCCAGGGGCAGAGATATACAATGAGCAGTTCTTC NA TRBJ2-1 TRBV7-2 NA 16
CASSLGSGGATDTQYF TGTGCCAGCAGCCTCGGGAGCGGGGGGGCCACAGATACGCAGTATTTT TRBD2 TRBJ2-3 TRBV4-2 NA 16
CASSVGRTQYF TGTGCCAGCAGCGTGGGCCGGACCCAGTACTTC NA TRBJ2-5 TRBV9 NA 11
CASSLVFGGDYNEQFF TGCGCCAGCAGCTTGGTATTTGGGGGCGACTACAATGAGCAGTTCTTC NA TRBJ2-1 TRBV5-1 NA 16
CASSRRSGGYTDTQYF TGTGCCAGCAGCCGTCGTAGCGGGGGGTACACAGATACGCAGTATTTT TRBD2 TRBJ2-3 TRBV7-2 NA 16
CASSGRQGWTRANTGELFF TGTGCCAGCAGCGGGAGACAGGGTTGGACGAGGGCGAACACCGGGGAGCTGTTTTTT TRBD1 TRBJ2-2 TRBV5-4 NA 19
CASRGALEAFF TGTGCCAGCCGGGGGGCTCTTGAAGCTTTCTTT NA TRBJ1-1 TRBV28 NA 11
CATSARGVSNQPQHF TGTGCCACCAGTGCCCGTGGAGTTAGCAATCAGCCCCAGCATTTT NA TRBJ1-5 TRBV24-1 NA 15
CASRTGRAGNTEAFF TGTGCCAGCAGGACTGGGCGGGCCGGGAACACTGAAGCTTTCTTT NA TRBJ1-1 TRBV28 NA 15
CSASLLAGGRDEQFF TGCAGTGCTAGTCTGCTAGCGGGGGGGCGGGATGAGCAGTTCTTC TRBD2 TRBJ2-1 TRBV20-1 NA 15
CASSIRGNSYNEQFF TGTGCCAGCAGCATACGGGGGAACTCCTACAATGAGCAGTTCTTC NA TRBJ2-1 TRBV7-3 NA 15
CASSQEEMAGGSDTQYF TGCGCCAGCAGCCAAGAGGAGATGGCGGGGGGTTCAGATACGCAGTATTTT TRBD2 TRBJ2-3 TRBV4-3 NA 17
CASGAVGDSPLHF TGTGCCAGCGGGGCGGTTGGGGATTCACCCCTCCACTTT NA TRBJ1-6 TRBV5-6 NA 13
CASSLGGPTGVAYEQYF TGCGCCAGCAGCTTGGGGGGCCCTACAGGGGTGGCCTACGAGCAGTACTTC TRBD1 TRBJ2-7 TRBV5-1 once 17
CASSQDRASGVKTETQYF TGTGCCAGCAGCCAAGATCGGGCTAGCGGGGTGAAGACTGAGACCCAGTACTTC TRBD2 TRBJ2-5 TRBV3-1/TRBV3-2 NA 18
CASLRGANTGELFF TGTGCCAGCCTCAGGGGTGCAAACACCGGGGAGCTGTTTTTT NA TRBJ2-2 TRBV6-5 NA 14
CASRGGTSGFHEQYF TGTGCCAGCAGGGGGGGGACTAGCGGGTTTCACGAGCAGTACTTC TRBD2 TRBJ2-7 TRBV2 NA 15
CASSLVWGSRNTEAFF TGTGCCAGCAGTTTAGTTTGGGGCTCGAGGAACACTGAAGCTTTCTTT NA TRBJ1-1 TRBV28 once 16
CASSFARYERQYF TGTGCCAGCTCATTCGCACGGTACGAGAGGCAGTACTTC NA TRBJ2-7 TRBV18 NA 13
CASSQVDLGFQGVNEQFF TGCGCCAGCAGCCAAGTAGATTTGGGATTCCAAGGGGTAAATGAGCAGTTCTTC NA TRBJ2-1 TRBV4-1 NA 18
CAWNRQGIAFF TGTGCCTGGAACAGACAGGGTATAGCTTTCTTT TRBD1 TRBJ1-1 TRBV30 once 11
CASSSRPGSQTQYF TGTGCCAGCAGCTCGCGCCCAGGTTCACAGACCCAGTACTTC NA TRBJ2-5 TRBV7-2 NA 14
CASSFRDRNYGYTF TGCGCCAGCAGCTTCCGGGACAGGAACTATGGCTACACCTTC TRBD1 TRBJ1-2 TRBV5-1 NA 14
CASSQDFWESYEQYF TGCGCCAGCAGCCAAGATTTTTGGGAGTCCTACGAGCAGTACTTC NA TRBJ2-7 TRBV4-3 NA 15
CATSEGGRRAEQFF TGTGCCACCAGTGAGGGAGGAAGACGAGCTGAGCAGTTCTTC NA TRBJ2-1 TRBV24-1 NA 14
CASSPLAGGLYEQYF TGTGCCAGCAGCCCCTTAGCGGGGGGGCTCTACGAGCAGTACTTC TRBD2 TRBJ2-7 TRBV7-3 NA 15
CASSLGVSYEQYF TGTGCCAGCAGTTTAGGGGTTTCCTACGAGCAGTACTTC NA TRBJ2-7 TRBV6-5 NA 13
CSASAGVTGANVLTF TGCAGTGCTAGTGCAGGGGTCACTGGGGCCAACGTCCTGACTTTC NA TRBJ2-6 TRBV20-1 NA 15
CASSRTQSGGETQYF TGTGCCAGCAGCCGCACCCAATCGGGGGGAGAGACCCAGTACTTC TRBD2 TRBJ2-5 TRBV7-9 NA 15
CASRTLSGGAGEQYF TGTGCCAGCAGAACACTTAGCGGGGGGGCCGGCGAGCAGTACTTC TRBD2 TRBJ2-7 TRBV28 NA 15
CASSFGTGWNYGYTF TGTGCCAGCAGCTTTGGGACAGGGTGGAACTATGGCTACACCTTC TRBD1 TRBJ1-2 TRBV7-3 NA 15
CASKPPGGSIYNEQFF TGTGCCAGTAAACCCCCCGGGGGATCGATATACAATGAGCAGTTCTTC NA TRBJ2-1 TRBV19 NA 16
CASLTSGGADTQYF TGTGCCAGCCTGACTAGCGGGGGGGCAGATACGCAGTATTTT TRBD2 TRBJ2-3 TRBV6-5 NA 14
CASSYADGRDEQYF TGTGCCAGCAGTTACGCTGACGGGAGGGACGAGCAGTACTTC TRBD2 TRBJ2-7 TRBV6-5 NA 14
CASSIRGPQPLHF TGTGCCAGCAGCATTAGGGGCCCTCAGCCCCTCCACTTT NA TRBJ1-6 TRBV7-9 few 13
CASSRGTGNNSPLHF TGTGCCAGCAGCCGAGGGACAGGAAATAATTCACCCCTCCACTTT TRBD1 TRBJ1-6 TRBV4-2 NA 15
CASSIQGNQPQHF TGTGCCAGCAGTATACAGGGAAATCAGCCCCAGCATTTT NA TRBJ1-5 TRBV7-8 NA 13
CASKGTGWAEKLFF TGTGCCAGCAAAGGGACAGGGTGGGCCGAAAAACTGTTTTTT TRBD1 TRBJ1-4 TRBV2 once 14
CASSAGPRGSPLHF TGTGCCAGCAGTGCGGGTCCTCGGGGGTCACCCCTCCACTTT NA TRBJ1-6 TRBV2 once 14
CATSREGGGSYNEQFF TGTGCCACCAGCAGAGAAGGCGGGGGGTCCTACAATGAGCAGTTCTTC TRBD2 TRBJ2-1 TRBV15 NA 16
CASSQDLARESGYTF TGTGCCAGCAGCCAAGATCTCGCCAGGGAATCTGGCTACACCTTC NA TRBJ1-2 TRBV4-2 NA 15
CASSFGGLAGGTDTQYF TGTGCCAGCAGCTTTGGGGGACTAGCGGGGGGCACAGATACGCAGTATTTT TRBD2 TRBJ2-3 TRBV7-8 NA 17
CSDWGRQPQHF TGCAGTGACTGGGGCCGCCAGCCCCAGCATTTT NA TRBJ1-5 TRBV20-1 NA 11
CASSSGGDFEQFF TGTGCCAGCTCTAGCGGGGGGGATTTTGAGCAGTTCTTC TRBD2 TRBJ2-1 TRBV10-3 NA 13
CASSLGRDYGYTF TGTGCCAGCAGCCTCGGCAGGGACTATGGCTACACCTTC NA TRBJ1-2 TRBV7-2 NA 13
CASSLGGSGNTIYF TGTGCCAGCAGCCTGGGGGGGTCTGGAAACACCATATATTTT NA TRBJ1-3 TRBV7-2 NA 14
CASRPARGGWDTQYF TGTGCCAGCAGGCCGGCGCGGGGGGGTTGGGATACGCAGTATTTT TRBD2 TRBJ2-3 TRBV7-2 NA 15
CASSTNRGDYGYTF TGTGCCAGCAGCACCAACAGGGGGGACTATGGCTACACCTTC TRBD1 TRBJ1-2 TRBV7-9 NA 14
CASSFPGVSSPLHF TGTGCCAGCAGTTTTCCAGGGGTGAGCTCACCCCTCCACTTT NA TRBJ1-6 TRBV28 NA 14
CASRDFTHTDTQYF TGTGCCAGCAGAGATTTTACACACACAGATACGCAGTATTTT NA TRBJ2-3 TRBV11-2 NA 14
CASSPKVQDQETQYF TGTGCCAGCAGCCCGAAAGTCCAGGACCAAGAGACCCAGTACTTC NA TRBJ2-5 TRBV5-4 once 15
CSVRLAGGRTQYF TGCAGCGTCCGACTAGCGGGGGGGCGCACCCAGTACTTC TRBD2 TRBJ2-5 TRBV29-1 NA 13
CASSDPPDHPSGGAEDTQYF TGTGCCAGCAGTGACCCACCCGATCATCCTAGCGGGGGGGCCGAAGATACGCAGTATTTT TRBD2 TRBJ2-3 TRBV6-4 NA 20
CASSTGLYTDTQYF TGTGCCAGTAGTACGGGACTTTACACAGATACGCAGTATTTT NA TRBJ2-3 TRBV19 NA 14
CASSLTDRVWGYNEQFF TGTGCCAGCAGCTTAACCGACAGGGTATGGGGGTACAATGAGCAGTTCTTC TRBD1 TRBJ2-1 TRBV7-9 NA 17
CASSPAVLADTQYF TGTGCCAGCAGCCCGGCGGTCCTAGCAGATACGCAGTATTTT NA TRBJ2-3 TRBV7-2 NA 14
CASSLKGGTDTQYF TGTGCCAGCAGCTTGAAAGGGGGCACAGATACGCAGTATTTT NA TRBJ2-3 TRBV5-4 once 14
CASSFGQGRYNEQFF TGTGCCAGCAGCTTCGGACAGGGGAGGTACAATGAGCAGTTCTTC TRBD1 TRBJ2-1 TRBV7-6 NA 15
CASSLGQGAYEQYF TGCGCCAGCAGCTTGGGACAGGGAGCCTACGAGCAGTACTTC TRBD1 TRBJ2-7 TRBV5-1 NA 14